This T cell receptor (beta chain) is from a study of T cells in Graves' hyperthyroidism and ophthalmopathy. Study findings and constraints: A model built on 13 V-J features separated ophthalmopathy from stable hyperthyroidism.

CDR3 size: 13 residues. The germline CDR1 and CDR2 sequences are LNHDA and SQIVND (reference sequence). V was trimmed by 6 bases and J by 9 bases, leaving 14 bases between them. This clonotype appeared many times. Its antigen is unidentified. RNA transcripts were the template for amplifying TCR beta CDR3 regions. HTBI primers were employed in a first-round RT-PCR of the TCR CDR3. TCRdb re-analysed the multiplex PCR reads in MiXCR, keeping a single row per CDR3 protein. This table has about 580,000 distinct CDR3 sequences, approximately 13% appearing once. Sequencing was carried out using blood. This chain uses TRBV19 with TRBJ2-2, with D perhaps TRBD2 (5 bases). This sequence originates from a woman aged 25 to 45 with Graves' hyperthyroidism that later progressed to Graves' ophthalmopathy. For the CDR3, the DNA is TGTGCCAGTAGCATGTTCGAGGGAAGGGAGCTGTTTTTT. Translating it yields CASSMFEGRELFF.